This T cell receptor (beta chain) was sequenced for a study of T cell responses to AZD1222 COVID-19 vaccine. Overall study findings and caveats: Reportedly, nearly half the spike-specific TCRs target unmutated variant regions. The repertoires were collected only after the peak T cell response. Vaccination with two AZD1222 doses was followed by a rise in Spike-specific TCR breadth and depth. Recipients of AZD1222 seropositive at baseline numbered only 6 or 7.

Details on this clone: What it binds is not known.

Libraries were prepared by immunoSEQ multiplex PCR; TCRdb keeps only in-frame clonotypes and omits some of them. The sample records 100,000 to 150,000 clones, approximately 88% being singletons. V shed 0 bases and J shed 5 bases, with 6 bases lying between them. CDR3 size: 13 residues. Germline V gene lookup returns CDR1 SGDLS and CDR2 YYNGEE. The TCR comes from an adult in good health. The V gene is TRBV9, the J gene TRBJ2-4; D not resolved. The sample in question was peripheral blood, obtained on day 0 of AZD1222 vaccination. This CDR3 reads CASSVGIENIQYF. As DNA, the CDR3 is TGTGCCAGCAGCGTAGGGATCGAAAACATTCAGTACTTC.